The present TCR beta chain was sequenced within a study of T cell responses to AZD1222 COVID-19 vaccine. Findings of the study overall: Donors, mostly white British, included more females; clonal diversity was possibly underestimated. Elevations in Spike-specific TCR breadth and depth followed administration of two AZD1222 doses.

Germline V gene data show CDR1 as MNHEY and CDR2 as SMNVEV (reference sequence). CDR3 length: 13 residues. With 3 bases removed from V and 1 base from J, the gap between germline ends came to 6 bases. A note on this clone: The target antigen is unknown.

The data were produced by immunoSEQ multiplex PCR, yet TCRdb's version contains in-frame clones alone and is incomplete. The data show 80,000 to 100,000 clones, with about 89% seen just once and around 5% held by the top ten. This TCR was recovered from an adult who received the AZD1222 COVID-19 vaccine. Sequenced material: peripheral blood, taken 28 days after the second AZD1222 dose. This chain links TRBV27 with TRBJ1-2; D is undetermined. The CDR3 reads CASSLKNNYGYTF. CDR3 DNA: TGTGCCAGCAGTTTGAAGAATAACTATGGCTACACCTTC.